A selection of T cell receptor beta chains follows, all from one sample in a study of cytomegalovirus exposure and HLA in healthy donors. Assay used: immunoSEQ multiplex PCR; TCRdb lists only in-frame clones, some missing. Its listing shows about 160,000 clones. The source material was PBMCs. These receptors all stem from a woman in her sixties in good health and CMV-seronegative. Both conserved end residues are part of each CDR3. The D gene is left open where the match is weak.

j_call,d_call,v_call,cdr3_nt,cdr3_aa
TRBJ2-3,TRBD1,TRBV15,TGTGCCACCAGCAGGCGACAGGGGGTCACAGATACGCAGTATTTT,CATSRRQGVTDTQYF
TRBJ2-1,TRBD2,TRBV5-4,TGTGCCAGCAGCTTGAGCCTAGCGGGGGTCTACAATGAGCAGTTCTTC,CASSLSLAGVYNEQFF
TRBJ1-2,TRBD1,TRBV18,TGTGCCAGCTCACCGTTGGGACAGCCCTCCCCCTATGGCTACACCTTC,CASSPLGQPSPYGYTF
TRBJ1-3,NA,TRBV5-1,TGCGCCAGCAGCTTGACCAGGCTGGGTTTCTCTGGAAACACCATATATTTT,CASSLTRLGFSGNTIYF
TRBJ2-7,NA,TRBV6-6,TGTGCCAGCAGTCAACAGGGTTACGAGCAGTACTTC,CASSQQGYEQYF
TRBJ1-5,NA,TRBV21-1,TGTGCCAGCAGCTTTAGCAGGGGAAGCAATCAGCCCCAGCATTTT,CASSFSRGSNQPQHF
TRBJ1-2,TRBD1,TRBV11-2,TGTGCCAGCAGCTCAACAGGGGCCTATGGCTACACCTTC,CASSSTGAYGYTF
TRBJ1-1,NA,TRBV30,TGTGCCTGGACGGGAAACTCGAACACTGAAGCTTTCTTT,CAWTGNSNTEAFF
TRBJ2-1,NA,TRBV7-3,TGTGCCAGCAGCTTGGGACACTTATTGAATGAGCAGTTCTTC,CASSLGHLLNEQFF
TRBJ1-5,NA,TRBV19,TGTGCCAGTAGTATTGGGGGCAGAGGGAATCAGCCCCAGCATTTT,CASSIGGRGNQPQHF
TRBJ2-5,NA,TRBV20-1,TGCAGTGCTAGAGTGATGGAGGCCCAGTACTTC,CSARVMEAQYF
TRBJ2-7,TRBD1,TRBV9,TGTGCCAGCAGCGTAGGAGAAAGGGGGCCCTACGAGCAGTACTTC,CASSVGERGPYEQYF
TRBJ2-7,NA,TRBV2,TGTGCCAGCAGTGGGGGAGGCGGTCCGGTCTTC,CASSGGGGPVF
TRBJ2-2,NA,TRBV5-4,TGTGCCAGCAGCTTCGACTCTTCAAACACCGGGGAGCTGTTTTTT,CASSFDSSNTGELFF
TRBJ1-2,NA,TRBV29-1,TGCAGCGTTGAAGCGGGGGGAGCGTTTGCAGGGCATGGCTACACCTTC,CSVEAGGAFAGHGYTF
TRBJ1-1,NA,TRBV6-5,TGTGCCAGCAGATCCCCCGGGGGTGGGAACACTGAAGCTTTCTTT,CASRSPGGGNTEAFF
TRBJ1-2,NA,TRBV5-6,TGTGCCAGCAGGTATAGAGCGGGGGCTGGCTACACCTTC,CASRYRAGAGYTF
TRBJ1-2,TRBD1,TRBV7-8,TGTGCCAGCAGCTTTAGGAGCCCAGGGGGCCGGGCCTATGGCTACACCTTC,CASSFRSPGGRAYGYTF
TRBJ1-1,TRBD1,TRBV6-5,TGTGCCAGCAGTTACCCCGGGACAGGGTTATCTGAAGCTTTCTTT,CASSYPGTGLSEAFF
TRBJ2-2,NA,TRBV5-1,TGCGCCAGCAGCTTGGTTGCGGGGAACACCGGGGAGCTGTTTTTT,CASSLVAGNTGELFF
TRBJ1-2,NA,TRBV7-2,TGTGCCAGCAGCTCCACAGGGACCATCTATGGCTACACCTTC,CASSSTGTIYGYTF
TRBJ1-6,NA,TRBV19,TGTGCCAGTCAGACGGCCGAGGCTACGGATAATTCACCCCTCCACTTT,CASQTAEATDNSPLHF
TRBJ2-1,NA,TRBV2,TGTGCCAGCAGTGAATGGCAGGGGTACAATGAGCAGTTCTTC,CASSEWQGYNEQFF
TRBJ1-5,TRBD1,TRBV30,TGTGCCTGGAAGGGACAGGGGAACCGGCCCCAGCATTTT,CAWKGQGNRPQHF
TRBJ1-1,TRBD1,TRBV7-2,TGTGCCAGCAGCTTTACGACAGGGTCGGTCACTGAAGCTTTCTTT,CASSFTTGSVTEAFF
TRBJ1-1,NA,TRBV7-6,TGTGCCAGCAGCTTAGTCGCGGGGGACGGTGACATGAACACTGAAGCTTTCTTT,CASSLVAGDGDMNTEAFF
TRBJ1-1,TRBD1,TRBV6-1,TGTGCCAGCCCCGGGACAGCGAACACTGAAGCTTTCTTT,CASPGTANTEAFF
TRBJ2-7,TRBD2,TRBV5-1,TGCGCCAGCAGCTTGGTAACTAGCGGGAGCTACGAGCAGTACTTC,CASSLVTSGSYEQYF
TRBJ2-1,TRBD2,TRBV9,TGTGCCAGCAGCGCCTTGGGGAGGGTAGGCAATGAGCAGTTCTTC,CASSALGRVGNEQFF
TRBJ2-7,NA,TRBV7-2,TGTGCCAGCAGCTCCATCTTGCCCACCCGGGCGGGGGAGCAGTACTTC,CASSSILPTRAGEQYF
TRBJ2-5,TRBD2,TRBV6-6,TGTGCCAGCATCAAAGCGGCGAGCGGGAGGGGGGAGACCCAGTACTTC,CASIKAASGRGETQYF
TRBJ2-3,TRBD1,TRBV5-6,TGTGCCAGCAGCTCCTTCCAGGGGGCTGATACGCAGTATTTT,CASSSFQGADTQYF
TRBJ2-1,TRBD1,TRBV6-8,TGTGCCAGCAGTTACTCAGGACAGGGGGCAATAAATGAGCAGTTCTTC,CASSYSGQGAINEQFF
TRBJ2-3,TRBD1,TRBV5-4,TGTGCCAGCAGCGCCGGACAGGGCCTTGGCACAGATACGCAGTATTTT,CASSAGQGLGTDTQYF
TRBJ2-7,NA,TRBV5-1,TGCGCCAGCAGCCTCGCGCGGAACGAGCAGTACTTC,CASSLARNEQYF
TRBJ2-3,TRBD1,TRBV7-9,TGTGCCAGCAGCTTAACCCGGACAGGGGGCCCAGATACGCAGTATTTT,CASSLTRTGGPDTQYF
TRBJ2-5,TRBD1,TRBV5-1,TGCGCCAGCAGCGCCGGGACAGGAGAAGAGACCCAGTACTTC,CASSAGTGEETQYF
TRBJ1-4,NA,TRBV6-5,TGTGCCAGCAGCAACCTACAGGGTGGGGATGAAAAACTGTTTTTT,CASSNLQGGDEKLFF
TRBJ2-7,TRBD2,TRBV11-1,TGTGCCAGCAGCGATCCGGGGGGTTCCTACGAGCAGTACTTC,CASSDPGGSYEQYF
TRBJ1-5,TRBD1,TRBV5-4,TGTGCCAGCAGCTCGGGTGGGGGACAGGCCACAAATCAGCCCCAGCATTTT,CASSSGGGQATNQPQHF
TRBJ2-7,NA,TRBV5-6,TGTGCCAGCAGCCAGCCCAGGTTTCTCTCCTACGAGCAGTACTTC,CASSQPRFLSYEQYF
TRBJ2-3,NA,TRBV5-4,TGTGCCAGCAGCTTGGCCCCTGGCGGCGGGGGCACAGATACGCAGTATTTT,CASSLAPGGGGTDTQYF
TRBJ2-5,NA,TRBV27,TGTGCCAGCAGTTCGCTCGGGTCACTAGATCCGAAGACCCAGTACTTC,CASSSLGSLDPKTQYF